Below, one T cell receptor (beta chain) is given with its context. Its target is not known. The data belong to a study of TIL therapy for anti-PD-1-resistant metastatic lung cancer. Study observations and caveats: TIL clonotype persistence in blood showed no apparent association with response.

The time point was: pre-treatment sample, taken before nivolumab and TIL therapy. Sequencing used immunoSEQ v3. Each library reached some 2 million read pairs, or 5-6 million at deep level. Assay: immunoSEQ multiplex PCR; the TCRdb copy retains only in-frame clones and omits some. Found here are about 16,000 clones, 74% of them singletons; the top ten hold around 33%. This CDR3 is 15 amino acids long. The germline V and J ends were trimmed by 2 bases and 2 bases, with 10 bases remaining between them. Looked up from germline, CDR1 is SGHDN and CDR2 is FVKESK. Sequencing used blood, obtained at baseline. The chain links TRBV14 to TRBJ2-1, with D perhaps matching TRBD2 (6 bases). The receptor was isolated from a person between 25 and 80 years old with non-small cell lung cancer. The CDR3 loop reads CASSQTSTAYNEQFF. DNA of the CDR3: TGTGCCAGCAGCCAAACTAGCACCGCCTACAATGAGCAGTTCTTC.